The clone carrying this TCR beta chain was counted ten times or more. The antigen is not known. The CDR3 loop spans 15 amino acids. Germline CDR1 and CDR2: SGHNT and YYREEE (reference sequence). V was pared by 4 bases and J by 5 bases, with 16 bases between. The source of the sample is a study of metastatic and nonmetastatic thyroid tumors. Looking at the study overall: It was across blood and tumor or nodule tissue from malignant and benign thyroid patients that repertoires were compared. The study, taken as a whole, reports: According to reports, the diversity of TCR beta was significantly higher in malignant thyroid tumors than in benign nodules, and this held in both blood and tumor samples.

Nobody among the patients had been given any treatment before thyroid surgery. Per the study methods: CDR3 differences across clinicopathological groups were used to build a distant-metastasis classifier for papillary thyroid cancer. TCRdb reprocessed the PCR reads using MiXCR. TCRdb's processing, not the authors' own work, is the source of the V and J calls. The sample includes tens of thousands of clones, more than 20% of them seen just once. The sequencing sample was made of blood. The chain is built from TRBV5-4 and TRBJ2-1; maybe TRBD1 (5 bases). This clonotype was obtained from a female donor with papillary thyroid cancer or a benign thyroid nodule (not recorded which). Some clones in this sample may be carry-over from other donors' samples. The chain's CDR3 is CASSQLGGQHNEQFF. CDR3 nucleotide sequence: TGTGCCAGCAGCCAACTGGGCGGACAACACAATGAGCAGTTCTTC. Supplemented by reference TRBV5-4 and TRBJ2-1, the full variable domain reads ETGVTQSPTHLIKTRGQQVTLRCSSQSGHNTVSWYQQALGQGPQFIFQYYREEENGRGNFPPRFSGLQFPNYSSELNVNALELDDSALYLCASSQLGGQHNEQFFGPGTRLTVL.